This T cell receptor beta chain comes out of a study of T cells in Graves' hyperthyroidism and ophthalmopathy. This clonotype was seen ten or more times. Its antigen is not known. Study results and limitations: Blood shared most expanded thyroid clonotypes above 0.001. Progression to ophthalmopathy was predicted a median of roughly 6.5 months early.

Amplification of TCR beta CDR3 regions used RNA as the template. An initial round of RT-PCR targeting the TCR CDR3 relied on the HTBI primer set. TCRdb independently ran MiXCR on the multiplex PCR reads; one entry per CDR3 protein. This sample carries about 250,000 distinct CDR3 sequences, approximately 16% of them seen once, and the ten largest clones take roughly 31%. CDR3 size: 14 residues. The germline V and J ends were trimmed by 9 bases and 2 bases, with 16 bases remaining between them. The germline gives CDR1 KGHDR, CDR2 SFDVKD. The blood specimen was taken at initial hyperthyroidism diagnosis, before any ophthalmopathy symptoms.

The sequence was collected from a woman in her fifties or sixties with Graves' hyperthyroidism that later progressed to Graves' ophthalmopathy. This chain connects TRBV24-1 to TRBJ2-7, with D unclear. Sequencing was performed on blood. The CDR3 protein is CATLSQVSTYEQYF. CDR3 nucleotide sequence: TGTGCCACCCTTAGCCAGGTTTCCACCTACGAGCAGTACTTC.